The 6 T cell receptor beta chains below come from one sample, sequenced in a study of cytomegalovirus exposure and HLA in healthy donors (TCRdb year 2017). Libraries were built with the immunoSEQ multiplex PCR assay. TCRdb mirrors the immuneACCESS table, restricted to in-frame sequences. Some clones are absent from its copies; in checked studies, under half trace to an unresolved V gene, and the reason for the others is unknown. The sample table holds hundreds of thousands of clones, of which roughly 87% were seen once. The ten top clones hold about 12% of the sample. The sample consisted of PBMCs. These TCRs come from a man aged 18 to 30 in good health and CMV-seropositive.

This clone was observed a few times. The chain's CDR3 is CASSEVWTQGDGYTF. The CDR3 coding sequence is TGTGCCAGCAGTGAAGTATGGACCCAGGGGGATGGCTACACCTTC. The chain carries TRBV2 and TRBJ1-2; TRBD1 matches 7 bases. The CDR3 runs 15 residues. Germline V gene lookup returns CDR1 SNHLY and CDR2 FYNNEI. The J segment lost 6 bases and the V segment lost 1 base, leaving 8 bases of the junction unmatched.

The chain employs TRBV9 and TRBJ2-1, with 8 nucleotides matching TRBD2. From germline, CDR1 is SGDLS and CDR2 YYNGEE. Trimming removed 2 bases from V and 9 bases from J; junction bases left unmatched: 10. The CDR3 spans 15 residues. The CDR3: CASSVGPAGEGEQFF. The CDR3 DNA reads TGTGCCAGCAGCGTTGGGCCAGCGGGAGAGGGTGAGCAGTTCTTC.

This clone was seen more than once but under ten times. This chain uses TRBV5-1 with TRBJ2-2; 9 nucleotides line up with TRBD2. The CDR3 totals 15 residues. Germline assignment: CDR1 SGHRS and CDR2 YFSETQ. V lost 6 bases and J lost 2; bases outside the gene matches: 5. The CDR3 bases are TGCGCCAGCACCTATAGCGGGAGAAACACCGGGGAGCTGTTTTTT. It yields the protein CASTYSGRNTGELFF.

The chain uses TRBV19 and TRBJ1-5; possibly TRBD1 for D (6 bases). V lost 4 bases, J lost 4 bases, and 8 bases lay in between. Germline lookup yields CDR1 LNHDA and CDR2 SQIVND (reference sequence). The CDR3 sequence is 13 residues long. The DNA of the CDR3 is TGTGCCAGTAGTACAACAGGGAATCAGCCCCAGCATTTT. Translated: CASSTTGNQPQHF.

The table lists this clone with a few counts. The rearrangement joins TRBV28 to TRBJ2-4, with D perhaps matching TRBD2 (6 bases). Germline CDR1 and CDR2: MDHEN and SYDVKM. The CDR3 length is 18 residues. The ends were cut back, 5 bases at V and 0 bases at J, with 20 bases in the middle. The CDR3 reads CASSPGLPGDLAKNIQYF. The DNA for the CDR3 is TGTGCCAGCAGTCCGGGACTCCCGGGGGATCTAGCCAAAAACATTCAGTACTTC.

The rearrangement uses TRBV6-6 and TRBJ2-1; 9 nucleotides match TRBD2. Germline values: CDR1 MNHNY, CDR2 SVGAGI (reference sequence). After removal of 2 bases from V and 3 bases from J, the junction contained 5 bases not matched to a gene. The CDR3 is 16 residues long. The CDR3: CASSYRLAAIYNEQFF. In DNA, the CDR3 is TGTGCCAGCAGTTACAGACTAGCGGCTATCTACAATGAGCAGTTCTTC.